This T cell receptor beta chain stems from a study of cytotoxic CD8 clonotypes in ibrutinib-treated CLL. Study-level results: Rising at ibrutinib response, clonality subsequently fell back toward baseline at progression. Treatment saw public clonotypes, which were uncommon, either contract or stay stable.

Concerning this clone: The antigen is unknown.

Depth targeted 1 in 200,000 to 1 in 1 million T cells, averaging roughly 9.3x coverage per clonotype. Repertoires were generated with immunoSEQ multiplex PCR, while TCRdb's copy carries only in-frame clones and drops some. The profile shows 160,000 or so clones, more than 70% of them singletons. CDR1 is SGHDT, CDR2 YYEEEE, per germline. The V segment lost 5 bases and the J segment 12 bases; nucleotides outside the gene matches: 8. The CDR3 loop spans 13 amino acids. Sequences were derived from PBMCs, sampled at disease progression, from a patient treated with ibrutinib. The TCR comes from a human donor with chronic lymphocytic leukemia. The rearrangement uses TRBV5-6 and TRBJ2-1; 10 bases fit TRBD1. As DNA, the CDR3 is TGTGCCAGCAGTGGACCGGGGACAGGGGCGCAGTTCTTC. Amino acids: CASSGPGTGAQFF.